This TCR beta chain was documented in a study of immune heterogeneity within non-small cell lung tumors. Broader study findings: Comparison across individual patients showed largely distinct high-frequency T-cell receptor beta clonotypes. Different tumor locations in one patient shared dominant CDR3 beta clonotypes yet harbored unique high-frequency clones. Higher local tumor mutational burden went with moderately higher local T-cell clonality, R around 0.31.

In a multiplex PCR, 32 V and 13 J primers amplified TCR beta CDR3. TCRdb fed the multiplex PCR reads into MiXCR, producing one record per CDR3 protein. Here the sample spans some 14,000 distinct CDR3 sequences, 28% being singletons. Bulk tumor genomic DNA served as template, at around 600 ng per sample. Widely spaced biopsies, several per primary tumor, were obtained at surgery. It was patients with untreated, newly diagnosed non-small cell lung cancer who underwent curative surgery. The study drew donors from newly diagnosed non-small cell lung cancer patients having surgery with curative intent. The CDR3 is made up of 13 amino acids. CDR1 is SGDLS and CDR2 is YYNGEE in the germline V gene. As concerns this clonotype: Its antigen remains unidentified. A read error may produce the germline difference seen at one junction end.

Sequenced sample: lung tumor tissue. This chain joins TRBV9 and TRBJ1-6, with D possibly being TRBD1 (5 bases). The clonotype comes from a man aged 35 to 55 with non-small cell lung cancer. CDR3 sequence (DNA): TGTGTCAGCAGCGTCGTGGGGGATTCACCCCTCCACTTT. It translates to CVSSVVGDSPLHF.